What follows is one T cell receptor (beta chain) and its context. Original data processing: Estimated nucleated cell counts came from reference gene primer amplification. Generated by immunoSEQ multiplex PCR, the TCRdb table keeps only in-frame clones and is missing some. V and J calls and clone size follow that table, whereas D and trimming were derived from the DNA. The data contain 200,000 to 250,000 clones, approximately 81% of them singletons. The data originate from a study of blood T cell repertoires in COVID-19. About the research overall: The origin of the acute and convalescent COVID-19 samples was the United States, Italy and Spain. PBMCs, B-cell-depleted T cells, or T cells provided the cDNA or gDNA that made up the material.

CDR3 length equals 15 residues. After removal of 3 bases from V and 4 bases from J, the junction contained 6 bases not matched to a gene. Germline loops: CDR1 SGDLS, CDR2 YYNGEE. Sequencing was carried out using peripheral blood. The clonotype originates from an elderly woman with acute or convalescent COVID-19. The rearrangement uses TRBV9 and TRBJ2-1; 8 bases match TRBD2. The DNA of the CDR3 is TGTGCCAGCAGCGAACGGGGGGGCCAGTACAATGAGCAGTTCTTC. Encoded protein: CASSERGGQYNEQFF.